These T cell receptor beta chains were read from a single sample in a study of cytomegalovirus exposure and HLA in healthy donors. Generated by immunoSEQ multiplex PCR, the TCRdb table keeps only in-frame clones and is missing some. The sample has about 120,000 clones; around 73% are singletons. The sequenced sample was PBMCs. These receptors came from a female donor in good health and CMV-seronegative. Each CDR3 is given with its conserved first and last residue. Each record gives: J gene, V gene, CDR3 protein.

J gene: TRBJ2-5; V gene: TRBV7-2; CDR3 protein: CASSPAGGPYETQYF
J gene: TRBJ2-1; V gene: TRBV6-1; CDR3 protein: CASSEPGTGSRYNEQFF
J gene: TRBJ2-1; V gene: TRBV28; CDR3 protein: CASSTRGGWNEQFF
J gene: TRBJ2-3; V gene: TRBV23-1; CDR3 protein: CASSQSSGGDTQYF
J gene: TRBJ2-7; V gene: TRBV5-1; CDR3 protein: CASSFDRGLPGAAYEQYF
J gene: TRBJ1-1; V gene: TRBV27; CDR3 protein: CASRRGDTEAFF
J gene: TRBJ1-5; V gene: TRBV2; CDR3 protein: CASSGESNQPQHF
J gene: TRBJ1-4; V gene: TRBV5-4; CDR3 protein: CASSLTGIRANEKLFF
J gene: TRBJ1-2; V gene: TRBV28; CDR3 protein: CASSQGLDGYTF
J gene: TRBJ2-1; V gene: TRBV7-2; CDR3 protein: CASSLDSNEQFF
J gene: TRBJ2-3; V gene: TRBV18; CDR3 protein: CASSPKLGLAGMTDTQYF
J gene: TRBJ2-3; V gene: TRBV5-6; CDR3 protein: CASSLRQGVDTQYF
J gene: TRBJ1-1; V gene: TRBV10-1; CDR3 protein: CASSNDRVDTEAFF
J gene: TRBJ2-3; V gene: TRBV7-9; CDR3 protein: CASSPSGSVAVFYTDTQYF
J gene: TRBJ1-4; V gene: TRBV6-1; CDR3 protein: CASSRQGKNEKLFF
J gene: TRBJ2-7; V gene: TRBV5-1; CDR3 protein: CASSLVSSHEQYF
J gene: TRBJ2-3; V gene: TRBV27; CDR3 protein: CASSSGTSGRNTQYF
J gene: TRBJ2-7; V gene: TRBV7-8; CDR3 protein: CASSLVGTGGMSSYEQYF
J gene: TRBJ2-5; V gene: TRBV2; CDR3 protein: CASSVSKAGDQETQYF
J gene: TRBJ2-1; V gene: TRBV7-2; CDR3 protein: CASKEGYAYNEQFF
J gene: TRBJ2-1; V gene: TRBV19; CDR3 protein: CASSIDRRAADWVGNEQFF
J gene: TRBJ2-2; V gene: TRBV7-8; CDR3 protein: CASSLYGELFF
J gene: TRBJ2-6; V gene: TRBV5-1; CDR3 protein: CASSLGDTGANVLTF
J gene: TRBJ1-1; V gene: TRBV28; CDR3 protein: CASSLTGGTEAFF
J gene: TRBJ1-3; V gene: TRBV7-6; CDR3 protein: CASSPSGGNTIYF
J gene: TRBJ1-2; V gene: TRBV27; CDR3 protein: CATYFRGGHGYTF
J gene: TRBJ2-7; V gene: TRBV7-9; CDR3 protein: CASSATYEQYF
J gene: TRBJ1-1; V gene: TRBV27; CDR3 protein: CASRLTQGKAEAFF